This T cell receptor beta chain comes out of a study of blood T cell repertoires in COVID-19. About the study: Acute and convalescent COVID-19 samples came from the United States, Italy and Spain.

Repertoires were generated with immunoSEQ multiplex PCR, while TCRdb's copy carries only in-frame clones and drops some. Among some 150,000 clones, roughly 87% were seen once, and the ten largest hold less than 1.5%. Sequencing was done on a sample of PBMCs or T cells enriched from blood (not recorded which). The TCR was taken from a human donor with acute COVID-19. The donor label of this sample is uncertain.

The CDR3 coding sequence is TGTGCCAGCTCACCTGGGACAGGGGGCTATGGCTACACCTTC. The encoded protein is CASSPGTGGYGYTF. The V gene is TRBV18, the J gene TRBJ1-2, with TRBD1 identical over 11 bases. The CDR3 runs 14 residues. J lost 4 bases, V lost 3 bases, and 1 base had no gene match. Germline CDR1 reads KGHSH; CDR2 reads LQKENI.